Given below is one T cell receptor (beta chain) in context. Its antigen is still unknown. The sample is drawn from a study of T cell responses to AZD1222 COVID-19 vaccine. Sequencing was performed with immunoSEQ multiplex PCR; in TCRdb, only in-frame clones are kept and a portion is missing. The sample holds 130,000 or so clones, roughly 93% seen once. Findings and caveats of the study: Baseline serology detected seropositivity in only a handful of AZD1222 recipients. Unmutated variant regions are reportedly targeted by nearly half of spike-specific TCRs. Clonal diversity may have been underestimated, and the donors were mostly white British, with more females than males. Rises in breadth and depth of Spike-specific TCRs came after two AZD1222 doses.

The V gene's germline CDR1 is SGHVS and CDR2 FQNEAQ. V lost 5 bases and J lost 6; bases outside the gene matches: 18. The CDR3 is 18 amino acids. This chain uses TRBV7-8 with TRBJ2-7, with 11 bases lining up with TRBD2. Material: peripheral blood, obtained 28 days after the second AZD1222 dose. This receptor was taken from an adult who received the AZD1222 COVID-19 vaccine. The CDR3 sequence is CASSPRAGFSGRAGEQYF. In DNA form, the CDR3 reads TGTGCCAGCAGCCCCAGGGCGGGATTTAGCGGGAGGGCGGGCGAGCAGTACTTC.